The TCR beta chain under discussion was sequenced for a study of OX40 agonist ivuxolimab in advanced cancers. Study-wide points: Clonal expansion in partial responders at 0.1-3.0 mg/kg ranked among the lowest.

Looked up from germline, CDR1 is MDHEN and CDR2 is SYDVKM. The CDR3 sequence is 14 residues long. V lost 2 bases to trimming and J lost 5 bases, with 13 bases between them. Baseline was the first blood sampling point, followed by cycle 4 day 1 and cycle 7 day 1. With respect to this clone: As yet, its antigen is unknown.

The table came from immunoSEQ multiplex PCR; TCRdb's copy has only in-frame clones and leaves some out. The table shows 45,000 to 60,000 clones, with almost 90% occurring only once. The sequencing here drew on CD4+ or CD8+ T cells sorted from blood, taken in a trial of the OX40 agonist ivuxolimab. The V call is TRBV28, the J call TRBJ2-7; D is possibly TRBD1 (5 bases). This clonotype was obtained from an adult with an advanced solid tumor such as melanoma, head and neck, liver or kidney cancer. CDR3 coding DNA: TGTGCCAGCAGTTTAAGTCAGGGTTTCCACGAGCAGTACTTC. This translates into CASSLSQGFHEQYF.